This T cell receptor (beta chain) was identified during a study of vaccination effects on CD4 cells after COVID-19. After expansion with viral peptide pools in the ViraFEST assay, antigen-specific CD4+ T cells were sequenced. Between days 9 and 11 of culture, CD4+ T cells were separated out. Their SARS-CoV-2 infection, verified by PCR, occurred between March and December 2020. Comment on this clone: Its specificity is unknown.

Repertoires were generated with immunoSEQ multiplex PCR, while TCRdb's copy carries only in-frame clones and drops some. Altogether around 47,000 clones are present, under 80% being singletons, with the ten largest covering roughly 30%. Germline values: CDR1 SGHTS, CDR2 YDEGEE. V lost 4 bases and J 2 bases, leaving 13 bases between the germline ends. The CDR3 length is 15 residues. This TCR was sampled from a human donor who had a prior SARS-CoV-2 infection. The chain combines TRBV5-8 with TRBJ1-5; D call uncertain. Sample: CD4+ T cells from PBMCs cultured with a peptide pool, taken before COVID-19 vaccination. The CDR3 protein is CASSTAGEGNQPQHF. For the CDR3, the DNA is TGTGCCAGCAGCACAGCCGGGGAGGGCAATCAGCCCCAGCATTTT.